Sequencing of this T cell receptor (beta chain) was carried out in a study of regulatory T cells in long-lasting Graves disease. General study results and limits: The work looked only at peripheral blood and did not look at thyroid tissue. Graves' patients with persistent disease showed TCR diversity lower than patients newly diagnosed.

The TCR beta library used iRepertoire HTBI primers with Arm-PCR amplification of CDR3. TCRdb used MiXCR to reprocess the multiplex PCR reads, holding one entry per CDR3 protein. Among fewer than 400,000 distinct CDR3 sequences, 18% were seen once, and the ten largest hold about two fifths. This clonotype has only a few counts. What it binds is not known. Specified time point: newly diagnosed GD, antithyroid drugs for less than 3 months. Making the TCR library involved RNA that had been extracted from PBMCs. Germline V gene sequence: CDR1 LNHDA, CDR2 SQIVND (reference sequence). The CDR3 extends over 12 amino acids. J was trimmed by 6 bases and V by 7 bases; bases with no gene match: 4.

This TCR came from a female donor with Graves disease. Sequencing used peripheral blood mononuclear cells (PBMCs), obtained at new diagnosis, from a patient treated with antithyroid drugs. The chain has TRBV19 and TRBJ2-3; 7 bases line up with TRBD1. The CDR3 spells CASKGALDTQYF. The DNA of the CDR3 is TGTGCCAGTAAGGGGGCCCTGGATACGCAGTATTTT.